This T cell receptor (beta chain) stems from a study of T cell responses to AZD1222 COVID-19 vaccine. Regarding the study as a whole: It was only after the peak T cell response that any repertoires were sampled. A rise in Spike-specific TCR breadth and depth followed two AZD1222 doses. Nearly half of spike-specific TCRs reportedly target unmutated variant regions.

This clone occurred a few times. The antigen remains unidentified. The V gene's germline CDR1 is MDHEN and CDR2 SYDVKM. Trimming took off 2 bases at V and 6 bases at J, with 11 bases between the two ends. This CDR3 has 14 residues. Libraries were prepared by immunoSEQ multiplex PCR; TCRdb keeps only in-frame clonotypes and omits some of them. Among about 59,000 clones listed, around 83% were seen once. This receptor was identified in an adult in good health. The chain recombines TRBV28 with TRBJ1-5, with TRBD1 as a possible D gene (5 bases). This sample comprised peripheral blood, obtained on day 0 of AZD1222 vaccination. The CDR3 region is CASSLRAGTQPQHF. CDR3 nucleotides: TGTGCCAGCAGTTTAAGGGCAGGGACTCAGCCCCAGCATTTT. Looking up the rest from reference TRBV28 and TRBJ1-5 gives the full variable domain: DVKVTQSSRYLVKRTGEKVFLECVQDMDHENMFWYRQDPGLGLRLIYFSYDVKMKEKGDIPEGYSVSREKKERFSLILESASTNQTSMYLCASSLRAGTQPQHFGDGTRLSIL.